This is a list of T cell receptor beta chains from one sample in a study of cytotoxic CD8 clonotypes in ibrutinib-treated CLL. The protocol was immunoSEQ multiplex PCR, while the TCRdb copy is restricted to in-frame clones and leaves out a portion. There are roughly 150,000 clones in the sample; more than 70% occur only once, and approximately 3% lies in the top ten. Sequences were derived from PBMCs, sampled at disease progression, from a patient treated with ibrutinib. All receptors derive from a human donor with chronic lymphocytic leukemia. Both conserved end residues are part of each CDR3. D genes are given only for firm matches. Only part of the rows carry a size: once, few, many, or a class if the clone is expanded.

size: .
D: TRBD1
V: TRBV6-5
J: TRBJ1-2
DNA: TGTGCCAGCAGTGTAAGACAGGGGGCGAATGGCTACACCTTC
CDR3: CASSVRQGANGYTF

size: .
D: TRBD1
V: TRBV10-3
J: TRBJ2-7
DNA: TGTGCCAGCAGATCAGGACCGGGACAGAAGTACGAGCAGTACTTC
CDR3: CASRSGPGQKYEQYF

size: .
D: .
V: TRBV6-1
J: TRBJ1-2
DNA: TGTGCCAGCAGTGAAATGGGTACGACCTATGGCTACACCTTC
CDR3: CASSEMGTTYGYTF

size: .
D: .
V: TRBV2
J: TRBJ1-5
DNA: TGTGCCAGCAGTGACGCCCAGACAGGCTACCATCAGCCCCAGCATTTT
CDR3: CASSDAQTGYHQPQHF

size: .
D: .
V: TRBV19
J: TRBJ2-1
DNA: TGTGCCAGTACTGGCGGGACCTCCTACAATGAGCAGTTCTTC
CDR3: CASTGGTSYNEQFF

size: .
D: .
V: TRBV4-2
J: TRBJ2-3
DNA: TGTGCCAGCAGCCCAACGGGAACTAGCACAGATACGCAGTATTTT
CDR3: CASSPTGTSTDTQYF

size: .
D: .
V: TRBV21-1
J: TRBJ2-3
DNA: TGTGCCAGCAGCTCGGACCATCGGGGATATGGGCAGTATTTT
CDR3: CASSSDHRGYGQYF

size: .
D: .
V: TRBV5-1
J: TRBJ2-7
DNA: TGCGCCAGCAGCCGGAGGGAACCCCCCCTCCAGCTAAGCTTC
CDR3: CASSRREPPLQLSF

size: .
D: TRBD2
V: TRBV14
J: TRBJ2-3
DNA: TGTGCCAGCAGCCAATCTTTGATTAGCGGGAGTTTACGAGATACGCAGTATTTT
CDR3: CASSQSLISGSLRDTQYF

size: .
D: TRBD1
V: TRBV30
J: TRBJ1-2
DNA: TGTGCCTGGTGGACAGGGAGCAACTATGGCTACACCTTC
CDR3: CAWWTGSNYGYTF

size: few
D: .
V: TRBV27
J: TRBJ1-1
DNA: TGTGCCAGCAGCTCACGTGGCCGGGGCGCTAAAGACACTGAAGCTTTCTTT
CDR3: CASSSRGRGAKDTEAFF

size: .
D: TRBD2
V: TRBV27
J: TRBJ2-7
DNA: TGTGCCAGCAGGTCGCTAGCGGGTCTCTACGAGCAGTACTTC
CDR3: CASRSLAGLYEQYF

size: few
D: TRBD1
V: TRBV28
J: TRBJ2-7
DNA: TGTGCCAGCAGTTGGGCCCCGGGACAGGGGGGGCAATACGAGCAGTACTTC
CDR3: CASSWAPGQGGQYEQYF

size: .
D: TRBD1
V: TRBV13
J: TRBJ2-1
DNA: TGTGCCAGCAGCTCCCGGACAGGGAAGCGCAATGAGCAGTTCTTC
CDR3: CASSSRTGKRNEQFF

size: .
D: .
V: TRBV7-8
J: TRBJ1-3
DNA: TGTGCCAGCAGCTTAGTCGGGGAGTCTGGAAACACCATATATTTT
CDR3: CASSLVGESGNTIYF

size: .
D: .
V: TRBV6-5
J: TRBJ1-5
DNA: TGTGCCAGCAGCCCCTTAGGGCAAAATCAGCCCCAGCATTTT
CDR3: CASSPLGQNQPQHF

size: .
D: TRBD1
V: TRBV4-1
J: TRBJ2-7
DNA: TGCGCCAGCACCCAGACAGGGGGCGGGGGCGAGCAGTACTTC
CDR3: CASTQTGGGGEQYF

size: .
D: .
V: TRBV6-1
J: TRBJ2-7
DNA: TGTGCCAGCAGTGAATTTAGGGGGGGTATCTTGGACGAGCAGTACTTC
CDR3: CASSEFRGGILDEQYF

size: .
D: TRBD2
V: TRBV7-6
J: TRBJ2-3
DNA: TGTGCCAGCAGCAGAGATGGAGCGGGATGGGACCGAGATACGCAGTATTTT
CDR3: CASSRDGAGWDRDTQYF

size: .
D: TRBD1
V: TRBV5-4
J: TRBJ2-6
DNA: TGTGCCAGCAGCTCCCGGACAGGGTCGGGGTCTGGGGCCAACGTCCTGACTTTC
CDR3: CASSSRTGSGSGANVLTF

size: few
D: TRBD1
V: TRBV6-1
J: TRBJ2-1
DNA: TGTGCCAGCAGTTTTCGGGACAGGGTCTACAATGAGCAGTTCTTC
CDR3: CASSFRDRVYNEQFF

size: .
D: TRBD1
V: TRBV5-6
J: TRBJ2-7
DNA: TGTGCCAGCAGCTTGCGGCCAGGGACAGTTGGCTTACGGTTCTACGAGCAGTACTTC
CDR3: CASSLRPGTVGLRFYEQYF

size: once
D: TRBD2
V: TRBV7-6
J: TRBJ2-1
DNA: TGTGCCAGCAGCAAAGTGGCGGGAGGTCCCCAGGAGTTCTTC
CDR3: CASSKVAGGPQEFF

size: .
D: TRBD2
V: TRBV29-1
J: TRBJ2-7
DNA: TGCAGCGTATTAGCGGGAGTCCTCTACGAGCAGTACTTC
CDR3: CSVLAGVLYEQYF

size: .
D: .
V: TRBV27
J: TRBJ1-1
DNA: TGTGCCAGCAGTTTATTAAGGGACACTAACACTGAAGCTTTCTTT
CDR3: CASSLLRDTNTEAFF

size: .
D: .
V: TRBV20-1
J: TRBJ2-1
DNA: TGCAGTGCCGGAAGGGGGAATGAGCAGTTCTTC
CDR3: CSAGRGNEQFF

size: .
D: TRBD1
V: TRBV5-4
J: TRBJ1-2
DNA: TGTGCCAGCAGCTTGCCAGGGGGGCACTATGGCTACACCTTC
CDR3: CASSLPGGHYGYTF

size: .
D: TRBD1
V: TRBV29-1
J: TRBJ2-7
DNA: TGCAGCGCCAGGGACAGGGGTGGGTCCTACGAGCAGTACTTC
CDR3: CSARDRGGSYEQYF

size: .
D: TRBD1
V: TRBV5-6
J: TRBJ1-4
DNA: TGTGCCAGCAGGAATACAGGGGGATCGGATGAAAAACTGTTTTTT
CDR3: CASRNTGGSDEKLFF

size: .
D: TRBD1
V: TRBV29-1
J: TRBJ2-1
DNA: TGCAGCGCCGACAGGGGGCCGGAGAATGAGCAGTTCTTC
CDR3: CSADRGPENEQFF

size: .
D: .
V: TRBV7-9
J: TRBJ1-1
DNA: TGTGCCAGCAGCATACAGTCCATGAACACTGAAGCTTTCTTT
CDR3: CASSIQSMNTEAFF

size: .
D: .
V: TRBV4-3
J: TRBJ2-3
DNA: TGCGCCAGCAGCCAAGAGAACAGGGGGGGAGATACGCAGTATTTT
CDR3: CASSQENRGGDTQYF

size: .
D: .
V: TRBV6-5
J: TRBJ1-2
DNA: TGTGCCAGCAGTCCTCGACCAAACCAGTATGGCTACACCTTC
CDR3: CASSPRPNQYGYTF

size: .
D: .
V: TRBV7-3
J: TRBJ1-5
DNA: TGTGCCAGCAGCTTGGGGACTAATCAGCCCCAGCATTTT
CDR3: CASSLGTNQPQHF

size: few
D: TRBD2
V: TRBV28
J: TRBJ2-1
DNA: TGTGCCAGCAGGAGACTAGCGGGAGGGCAGCGGCAGTTCTTC
CDR3: CASRRLAGGQRQFF

size: .
D: .
V: TRBV7-8
J: TRBJ2-3
DNA: TGTGCCAGCAGCTCTGGGGCGGAGGGAGCAGATACGCAGTATTTT
CDR3: CASSSGAEGADTQYF

size: few
D: TRBD2
V: TRBV9
J: TRBJ2-1
DNA: TGTGCCAGCAGCGCCTCCCCCGGGACTAGCGGGGGCCCAGGGGTCTTC
CDR3: CASSASPGTSGGPGVF

size: .
D: .
V: TRBV27
J: TRBJ2-3
DNA: TGTGCCAGCAGTTTCGGGGGCGCAGATACGCAGTATTTT
CDR3: CASSFGGADTQYF

size: .
D: TRBD2
V: TRBV7-2
J: TRBJ2-5
DNA: TGTGCCAGCAGCTTAACGGGAGGGGGGGAGACCCAGTACTTC
CDR3: CASSLTGGGETQYF

size: .
D: TRBD2
V: TRBV9
J: TRBJ2-3
DNA: TGTGCCAGCAGCGGACGAGCGGGAGGGCCTGGGGATACGCAGTATTTT
CDR3: CASSGRAGGPGDTQYF

size: .
D: .
V: TRBV2
J: TRBJ2-7
DNA: TGTGCCAGCAACCGAGCGTTGAGGGGGGGGTCCTACGAGCAGTACTTC
CDR3: CASNRALRGGSYEQYF

size: .
D: TRBD2
V: TRBV7-2
J: TRBJ2-7
DNA: TGTGCCAGCAGCTTAGATATTAGCGGGTCTTCCTACGAGCAGTACTTC
CDR3: CASSLDISGSSYEQYF

size: .
D: .
V: TRBV4-1
J: TRBJ1-3
DNA: TGCGCCAGCAGCCACGGACAGCCCGTCGCTGGAAACACCATATATTTT
CDR3: CASSHGQPVAGNTIYF